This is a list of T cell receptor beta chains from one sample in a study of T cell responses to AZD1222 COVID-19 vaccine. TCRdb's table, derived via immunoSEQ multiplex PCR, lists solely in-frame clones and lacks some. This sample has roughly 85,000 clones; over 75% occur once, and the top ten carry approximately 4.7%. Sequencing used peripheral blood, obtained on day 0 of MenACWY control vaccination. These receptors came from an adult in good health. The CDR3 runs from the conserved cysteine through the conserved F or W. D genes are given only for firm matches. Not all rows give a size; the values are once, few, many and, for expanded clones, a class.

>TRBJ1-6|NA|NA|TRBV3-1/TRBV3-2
CASSQGQGSPLHF
TGTGCCAGCAGCCAAGGGCAGGGTTCACCCCTCCACTTT
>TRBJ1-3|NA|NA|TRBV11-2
CASSFGRTTSGNTIYF
TGTGCCAGCAGCTTTGGTCGGACCACCTCTGGAAACACCATATATTTT
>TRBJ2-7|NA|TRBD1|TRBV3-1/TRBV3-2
CASSQGTGAYEQYF
TGTGCCAGCAGCCAAGGGACAGGGGCCTACGAGCAGTACTTC
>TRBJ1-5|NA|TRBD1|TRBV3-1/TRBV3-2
CASSQDTGGDSNQPQHF
TGTGCCAGCAGCCAAGACACAGGGGGAGACAGCAATCAGCCCCAGCATTTT
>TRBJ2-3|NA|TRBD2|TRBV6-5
CASSYQLAGGTDTQYF
TGTGCCAGCAGTTACCAACTAGCGGGGGGCACAGATACGCAGTATTTT
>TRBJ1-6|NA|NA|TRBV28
CASSPRVTSPLHF
TGTGCCAGCAGCCCTCGGGTAACCTCACCCCTCCACTTT
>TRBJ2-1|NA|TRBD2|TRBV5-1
CASSLDGGDEQFF
TGCGCCAGCAGCTTGGATGGGGGGGATGAGCAGTTCTTC
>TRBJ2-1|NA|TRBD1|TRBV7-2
CASSWTGSNEQFF
TGTGCCAGCAGCTGGACAGGGAGCAATGAGCAGTTCTTC
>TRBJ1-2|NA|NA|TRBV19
CASSKVRQNNPYGYTF
TGTGCCAGTAGTAAGGTGCGCCAGAACAATCCATATGGCTACACCTTC
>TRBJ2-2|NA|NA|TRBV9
CASSVARTRPNTGELFF
TGTGCCAGCAGCGTAGCCCGGACAAGGCCGAACACCGGGGAGCTGTTTTTT
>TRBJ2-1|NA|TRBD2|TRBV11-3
CASSPGTSGEQFF
TGTGCCAGCAGCCCGGGGACTAGCGGTGAGCAGTTCTTC
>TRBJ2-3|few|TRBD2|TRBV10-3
CAISESRDYKTDTQYF
TGTGCCATCAGTGAGTCGAGGGACTACAAAACAGATACGCAGTATTTT
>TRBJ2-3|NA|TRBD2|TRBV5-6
CASSSSWRGGPDTQYF
TGTGCCAGCAGCTCGAGCTGGCGGGGGGGCCCAGATACGCAGTATTTT
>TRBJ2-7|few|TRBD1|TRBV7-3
CASSRGQGNEQYF
TGTGCCAGCAGCCGGGGACAGGGTAACGAGCAGTACTTC